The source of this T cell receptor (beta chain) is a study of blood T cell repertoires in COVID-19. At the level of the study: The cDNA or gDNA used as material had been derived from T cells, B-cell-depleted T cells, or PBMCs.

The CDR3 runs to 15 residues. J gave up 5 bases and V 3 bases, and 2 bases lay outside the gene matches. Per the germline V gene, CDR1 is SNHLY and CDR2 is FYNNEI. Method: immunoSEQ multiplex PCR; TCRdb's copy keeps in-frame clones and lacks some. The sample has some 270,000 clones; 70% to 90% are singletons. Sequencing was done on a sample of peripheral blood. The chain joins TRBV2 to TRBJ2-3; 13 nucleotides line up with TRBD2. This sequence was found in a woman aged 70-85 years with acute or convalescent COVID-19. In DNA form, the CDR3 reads TGTGCCAGCAGTGACAGACTAGCGGGGGGAGATACGCAGTATTTT. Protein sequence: CASSDRLAGGDTQYF.